Each of the 18 T cell receptor beta chains below was sequenced from the same sample in a study of technical replicates of blood from a few donors (dated by TCRdb to about 2017). The library was produced with the immunoSEQ multiplex PCR assay. TCRdb retrieved this table from immuneACCESS and kept in-frame rearrangements only. Not all clones are present; in checked studies, unresolved V genes account for under half, and no reason is known for the remainder. Here the sample has around 49,000 clones; more than 95% occur a single time. Under 0.45% of the sample is held by the ten biggest clonotypes. The specimen sequenced was T cells isolated from PBMCs. Receptors originate from a human donor in good health.

The gene calls are TRBV30 and TRBJ1-5; 7 bases line up with TRBD1. V was pared by 3 bases and J by 2 bases, with 1 base of the junction left unmatched. The germline gives CDR1 GTSNPN, CDR2 SVGIG (reference sequence). The CDR3 runs 13 residues. CDR3 coding DNA: TGTGCCTGGAGAACAGGGGGCAATCAGCCCCAGCATTTT. It translates to CAWRTGGNQPQHF.

This sequence joins TRBV2 and TRBJ1-2; 9 nucleotides align to TRBD1. From germline, CDR1 is SNHLY and CDR2 FYNNEI. V was clipped by 2 bases and J by 8 bases; unmatched bases: 6. The CDR3 has 14 amino acids. The CDR3 here is CASSEHGTGIGYTF. The CDR3 coding sequence is TGTGCCAGCAGTGAACACGGGACAGGGATCGGCTACACCTTC.

The chain recombines TRBV27 with TRBJ2-1, with 9 bases matching TRBD2. CDR3 length equals 15 residues. Germline CDR1 and CDR2: MNHEY and SMNVEV (reference sequence). The trim removed 6 bases at V and 8 bases at J, leaving 11 bases unmatched. The CDR3 sequence is CASSLIAGAPDEQFF. For the CDR3, the DNA is TGTGCCAGCAGCCTAATAGCGGGAGCTCCCGATGAGCAGTTCTTC.

The chain has TRBV30 and TRBJ1-1, with TRBD1 identical over 9 bases. Trimming at V came to 3 bases and at J to 8 bases, leaving 7 bases not matched to a gene. Germline loops: CDR1 GTSNPN, CDR2 SVGIG (reference sequence). The CDR3 is 13 amino acids. CDR3 protein: CAWSSGTGGEAFF. Written as DNA, the CDR3 is TGTGCCTGGAGCTCTGGAACAGGGGGCGAAGCTTTCTTT.

V gene TRBV11-1 combines with J gene TRBJ2-5; 7 bases match TRBD1. Looked up from germline, CDR1 is SGHAT and CDR2 is FQDESV (reference sequence). With V trimmed by 1 base and J by 1 base, 3 bases remained unmatched. The length of the CDR3 is 15 residues. CDR3 region: CASSLDRGPQETQYF. DNA for the CDR3: TGTGCCAGCAGCTTAGACAGGGGTCCCCAAGAGACCCAGTACTTC.

Only one count was recorded for this clone. The V gene is TRBV15, the J gene TRBJ1-2; 10 bases map to TRBD1. Germline loops: CDR1 LNHNV, CDR2 YYDKDF (reference sequence). Trimming took 4 bases from V and 3 from J; bases not matched to a gene: 5. The CDR3 has 15 residues. DNA of the CDR3: TGTGCCACCAGCAAGACAGGGGGCCTATACTATGGCTACACCTTC. Translation gives CATSKTGGLYYGYTF.

The chain combines TRBV2 with TRBJ2-2; TRBD1 agrees at 8 bases. The germline V gene has CDR1 SNHLY and CDR2 FYNNEI. This CDR3 has 15 residues. The junction had 11 bases not matched to a gene; V was cut back by 10 bases and J by 4 bases. The CDR3 nucleotides read TGTGCCACGAGGACAGGGTATTATCTCACCGGGGAGCTGTTTTTT. Translated, it gives CATRTGYYLTGELFF.

V is TRBV28 and J is TRBJ2-7; D gene unclear. The germline gives CDR1 MDHEN, CDR2 SYDVKM. The CDR3 runs 14 residues. The V end was cut by 10 bases, the J end by 2 bases, with 18 bases between. The CDR3 is CATSPVARPYEQYF. The DNA of the CDR3 is TGTGCCACCTCCCCGGTGGCTAGACCCTACGAGCAGTACTTC.

The rearrangement joins TRBV7-9 to TRBJ1-2; possibly TRBD1 for D (6 bases). V shed 3 bases and J shed 1 base, with 21 bases lying between them. Germline V lookup: CDR1 SEHNR, CDR2 FQNEAQ (reference sequence). The CDR3 spans 18 residues. The CDR3 reads CASSLSQKSGQLNYGYTF. DNA of the CDR3: TGTGCCAGCAGCTTGAGCCAAAAATCTGGACAGCTTAACTATGGCTACACCTTC. Variable domain in full (rest from reference TRBV7-9 and TRBJ1-2): DTGVSQNPRHKITKRGQNVTFRCDPISEHNRLYWYRQTLGQGPEFLTYFQNEAQLEKSRLLSDRFSAERPKGSFSTLEIQRTEQGDSAMYLCASSLSQKSGQLNYGYTFGSGTRLTVV.

This chain uses TRBV30 with TRBJ1-4; 12 bases agree with TRBD1. The J segment lost 2 bases and the V segment lost 7 bases, leaving 5 bases of the junction unmatched. Germline V lookup: CDR1 GTSNPN, CDR2 SVGIG (reference sequence). The CDR3 is 15 amino acids. In DNA form, the CDR3 reads TGTGCCTTGGGACAGGGGGCGCTGACTAATGAAAAACTGTTTTTT. It encodes CALGQGALTNEKLFF. Drawing the rest from reference TRBV30 and TRBJ1-4, the complete variable domain is SQTIHQWPATLVQPVGSPLSLECTVEGTSNPNLYWYRQAAGRGLQLLFYSVGIGQISSEVPQNLSASRPQDRQFILSSKKLLLSDSGFYLCALGQGALTNEKLFFGSGTQLSVL.

This rearrangement joins TRBV9 to TRBJ2-7, with unresolved D. The V end lost 4 bases, the J end lost 9 bases, and 8 bases lay between the germline ends. CDR3 size: 10 residues. CDR1 and CDR2 (germline): SGDLS, YYNGEE. In DNA, the CDR3 is TGTGCCAGCAGCCTCAGTACGCAGTACTTC. Its protein is CASSLSTQYF.

This chain uses TRBV27 with TRBJ2-2; possible D gene TRBD2, 6 bases. The germline V gene encodes CDR1 MNHEY and CDR2 SMNVEV (reference sequence). The CDR3 is 11 residues long. V was cut by 5 bases and J by 12 bases, with 10 bases left in between. The CDR3 protein is CASSPGLKLFF. The CDR3 region has the DNA TGTGCCAGCAGTCCGGGACTGAAGCTGTTTTTT.

The chain combines TRBV28 with TRBJ1-1, with 10 nucleotides matching TRBD1. Germline lookup yields CDR1 MDHEN and CDR2 SYDVKM. Unmatched junction bases numbered 11, after V lost 6 bases and J lost 4 bases. This CDR3 region has 16 residues. The CDR3 region has the DNA TGTGCCAGCAGATCGGGACAGGGGAATTTCGCCACTGAAGCTTTCTTT. Translated: CASRSGQGNFATEAFF.

The genes are TRBV2 and TRBJ2-3; 10 nucleotides agree with TRBD2. J was trimmed by 4 bases and V by 8 bases; bases with no gene match: 9. Per the germline V gene, CDR1 is SNHLY and CDR2 is FYNNEI. This CDR3 is built from 15 residues. The CDR3 loop is CASYATSGTADTQYF. Written as DNA, the CDR3 is TGTGCCAGCTACGCTACTAGCGGGACAGCAGATACGCAGTATTTT. Variable domain in full (rest from reference TRBV2 and TRBJ2-3): EPEVTQTPSHQVTQMGQEVILRCVPISNHLYFYWYRQILGQKVEFLVSFYNNEISEKSEIFDDQFSVERPDGSNFTLKIRSTKLEDSAMYFCASYATSGTADTQYFGPGTRLTVL.

The chain uses TRBV15 and TRBJ2-7; 10 positions match TRBD1. There are 16 residues in the CDR3. Germline lookup yields CDR1 LNHNV and CDR2 YYDKDF (reference sequence). The ends lost 1 base at V and 5 bases at J; junction bases unmatched: 8. In DNA, the CDR3 is TGTGCCACCAGCAGAGCTGCTTGGGGACAGGGGAACGAGCAGTACTTC. This translates into CATSRAAWGQGNEQYF.

V is TRBV5-6 and J is TRBJ2-7; D is perhaps TRBD2 (5 bases). The CDR3 has 15 amino acids. Germline V gives CDR1 SGHDT, CDR2 YYEEEE. The V and J ends lost 3 bases and 2 bases respectively, with 15 bases between them. The CDR3 region has the DNA TGTGCCAGCAGCTCGACTAACGAGGTCCCCTACGAGCAGTACTTC. It codes for CASSSTNEVPYEQYF.

The chain recombines TRBV30 with TRBJ2-7; no firm D call. The CDR3 runs 12 residues. The V and J ends lost 0 bases and 6 bases respectively, with 9 bases between them. CDR1 and CDR2 (germline): GTSNPN, SVGIG (reference sequence). CDR3 in amino acids: CAWSVRSGEQYF. CDR3 in DNA: TGTGCCTGGAGTGTACGGTCTGGCGAGCAGTACTTC.

The chain employs TRBV11-2 and TRBJ1-1; tentatively, D is TRBD1 (6 bases). Germline values: CDR1 SGHAT, CDR2 FQNNGV. Trimming shortened V by 2 bases and J by 4 bases, and 11 bases separated the two germline ends. This CDR3 has 14 amino acids. CDR3 coding DNA: TGTGCCAGCAGCTTAATGCAGGACAGCACTGAAGCTTTCTTT. This encodes CASSLMQDSTEAFF.